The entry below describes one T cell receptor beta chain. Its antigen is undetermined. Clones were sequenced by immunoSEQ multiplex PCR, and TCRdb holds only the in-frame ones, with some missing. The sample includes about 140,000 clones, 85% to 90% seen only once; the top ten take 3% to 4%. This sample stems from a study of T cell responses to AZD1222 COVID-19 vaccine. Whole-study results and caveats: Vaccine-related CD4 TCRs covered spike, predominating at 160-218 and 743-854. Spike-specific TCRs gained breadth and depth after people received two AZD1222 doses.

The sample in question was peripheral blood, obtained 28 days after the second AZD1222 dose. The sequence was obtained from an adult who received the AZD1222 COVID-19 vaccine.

The CDR3 protein is CASSQGNIGGFEQYF. Written as DNA, the CDR3 is TGCGCCAGCAGCCAAGGGAATATTGGAGGGTTCGAGCAGTACTTC. The rearrangement uses TRBV4-3 and TRBJ2-7; D perhaps matches TRBD2 (6 bases). This CDR3 region has 15 residues. Trimming pared 1 base from V and 6 bases from J, leaving 16 bases between. Germline V CDR1 and CDR2: LGHNA, YSLEER.